This T cell receptor (beta chain) was found in a study of a mutant IDH1 vaccine in newly diagnosed glioma. Turning to the study itself: Treated patients had a mean age of 40.4 years and an approximately 60% male, around 38% female split. Earlier treatment was radiotherapy, temozolomide, or both, with most getting both.

Assay: immunoSEQ multiplex PCR; the TCRdb copy retains only in-frame clones and omits some. Of some 15,000 clones in the sample, around 89% were seen once. Study-level findings and limits: Of the patients, 93.3% had vaccine-induced immune responses.

As for this clone: Its antigen is still unknown.

The time point is: baseline, week 1 (first vaccination visit). Treatment specified: pre-vaccination baseline after standard-of-care therapy. Sequences were derived from PBMCs, sampled from a glioma patient treated with radiotherapy, temozolomide or both. The sequence was collected from a woman aged 40 to 50 with glioma. Some clones in this sample may be carry-over from other donors' samples.

The CDR3 sequence is CASSSAGIEQGNTIYF. CDR3 in DNA: TGTGCCAGCAGTTCGGCGGGCATCGAGCAAGGAAACACCATATATTTT. The chain couples TRBV28 to TRBJ1-3; D is unresolved. The V gene lost 4 bases and the J gene lost 4 bases, with 17 bases spanning the gap. In germline, CDR1 is MDHEN, CDR2 SYDVKM. This CDR3 is built from 16 residues.